The next 15 T cell receptor beta chains were all read from a single sample in a study of blood T cells in healthy people across ages. A second PCR of roughly 6 to 12 cycles used a sample-barcoded 5' primer and a J-beta primer mix. Using its own MiXCR run on the 5' RACE reads, TCRdb lists one record per CDR3 protein. The table shows 1.5 million to 2 million distinct CDR3 sequences, with about two fifths occurring only once. The sequenced material came from blood. The receptor set was obtained from a human donor in good health.

The rearrangement uses TRBV11-3 and TRBJ2-4; weak D call: TRBD2 (7 bases). The end of the DNA is better explained by TRBJ2-5, so the J call may be wrong. The CDR3 spans 17 residues. Looked up from germline, CDR1 is SGHNT and CDR2 is YENEEA. CDR3 nucleotide sequence: TGTGCCAGCAGCCATCTGAATGATGCGGGGGCGGCAGAGACCCAGTACTTC. Translating gives CASSHLNDAGAAETQYF.

The genes are TRBV20-1 and TRBJ1-2, with D maybe TRBD1 (5 bases). V shed 4 bases and J shed 1 base, with 13 bases lying between them. Germline-derived CDR1 and CDR2 are DFQATT and SNEGSKA (reference sequence). This CDR3 has 14 residues. For the CDR3, the DNA is TGCAGTGCTACCTCCGGACACCTTAACTATGGCTACACCTTC. Translated, it gives CSATSGHLNYGYTF.

As for this clonotype: A read error may account for a junction end that differs from germline. The chain carries TRBV28 and TRBJ2-5, with a tentative D call TRBD1 (6 bases). The CDR3 contains 14 residues. Germline assignment: CDR1 MDHEN and CDR2 SYDVKM. Written as DNA, the CDR3 is TGTGCCAGCAGATCCAGGCCGGGACAAGAGGCCCAGTACTTC. Translated, it gives CASRSRPGQEAQYF.

The gene calls are TRBV29-1 and TRBJ1-1; D remains ambiguous. The CDR3 extends over 13 amino acids. The V and J ends lost 6 bases and 1 base respectively, with 12 bases between them. From germline, CDR1 is SQVTM and CDR2 ANQGSEA. The DNA of the CDR3 is TGCAGCGTCGAACACCAACCGAACACTGAAGCTTTCTTT. Its translation is CSVEHQPNTEAFF. The full variable domain, its missing parts supplied by reference TRBV29-1 and TRBJ1-1, is SAVISQKPSRDICQRGTSLTIQCQVDSQVTMMFWYRQQPGQSLTLIATANQGSEATYESGFVIDKFPISRPNLTFSTLTVSNMSPEDSSIYLCSVEHQPNTEAFFGQGTRLTVV.

This clonotype was counted a few times. The V gene is TRBV4-2, the J gene TRBJ2-1; 9 nucleotides match TRBD1. The CDR3 runs to 17 residues. V shed 5 bases, J shed 3 bases, and the junction held 11 bases outside the gene matches. CDR1 is LGHNA, CDR2 YNFKEQ, per germline. The CDR3, as DNA: TGTGCCAGCAGCTTACTATCCGGGACAGGGTTCTACAATGAGCAGTTCTTC. This gives the protein CASSLLSGTGFYNEQFF.

There are a few counts of this clonotype. The V call is TRBV4-3, the J call TRBJ2-5, with a tentative D call TRBD1 (6 bases). The germline V and J ends were trimmed by 0 bases and 4 bases, with 12 bases remaining between them. Germline V gene lookup returns CDR1 LGHNA and CDR2 YSLEER. The CDR3 has 15 amino acids. This CDR3 is CASSQEWDILETQYF. CDR3 nucleotide sequence: TGCGCCAGCAGCCAAGAGTGGGACATCCTAGAGACCCAGTACTTC.

The table lists this clonotype with a few counts. The chain carries TRBV4-3 and TRBJ2-7, with 12 positions matching TRBD2. The J segment lost 2 bases and the V segment lost 1 base, leaving 6 bases of the junction unmatched. Germline V gene lookup returns CDR1 LGHNA and CDR2 YSLEER. The CDR3 length is 17 residues. The CDR3 DNA reads as TGCGCCAGCAGCCAAGGAGCGGGACTAGCGGGTACCTACGAGCAGTACTTC. Its protein is CASSQGAGLAGTYEQYF.

CDR3 bases: TGTGCCAGCAACAAGGTCCTACCCACAGATACGCAGTATTTT. Translation gives CASNKVLPTDTQYF. V gene TRBV28 combines with J gene TRBJ2-3; D gene ambiguous. CDR3 length: 14 residues. CDR1 is MDHEN and CDR2 is SYDVKM in the germline V gene. Trimming took 7 bases from V and 2 from J, leaving 13 bases between them.

This sequence joins TRBV5-6 and TRBJ2-5, with TRBD1 matching over 10 bases. Judging by the DNA end, TRBJ2-7 fits better; the J call may be wrong. CDR1 and CDR2 (germline): SGHDT, YYEEEE. This CDR3 spans 15 amino acids. CDR3 bases: TGTGCCAGCAGCTTCGGGACAGGGGATTTGGTCGAGCAGTACTTC. It is translated as CASSFGTGDLVEQYF.

V is TRBV12-3 or TRBV12-4 and J is TRBJ2-1, with a tentative D call TRBD2 (6 bases). V lost 7 bases, J lost 3 bases, and 13 bases lay in between. CDR3 length: 14 amino acids. The CDR3 sequence is CASIVGGSYNEQFF. The CDR3 region has the DNA TGTGCCAGCATAGTCGGGGGTAGCTACAATGAGCAGTTCTTC.

Points on this clonotype: The junction departs from the called germline gene at one end, perhaps through a read error. The chain has TRBV12-3 or TRBV12-4 and TRBJ2-5; possible D gene TRBD2, 5 bases. CDR3 length: 13 residues. CDR3 loop: CTSSRSDQETQYF. In DNA, the CDR3 is TGTACCAGCAGCCGTAGCGACCAAGAGACCCAGTACTTC.

This clonotype occurred a few times. The chain recombines TRBV7-9 with TRBJ2-7; D not resolved. CDR1 is SEHNR, CDR2 FQNEAQ, per germline (reference sequence). Deletions cut 6 bases from V and 7 bases from J, with 13 bases between. This CDR3 spans 12 amino acids. Here the CDR3 DNA reads TGTGCCAGCAGAGCCCTTTCAAATGAGCAGTACTTC. Protein: CASRALSNEQYF.

The V call is TRBV5-1, the J call TRBJ2-3; maybe TRBD2 (5 bases). The V and J ends lost 2 bases and 0 bases respectively, with 13 bases between them. Germline V gene sequence: CDR1 SGHRS, CDR2 YFSETQ. The CDR3 has 16 residues. This CDR3 reads CASSLLGYTSTDTQYF. The DNA of the CDR3 is TGCGCCAGCAGCTTACTAGGCTACACTAGCACAGATACGCAGTATTTT.

There are a few counts of this clonotype. The rearrangement links TRBV9 to TRBJ1-2; D is ambiguous. CDR1 SGDLS and CDR2 YYNGEE come from the germline V gene. The CDR3 is made up of 16 amino acids. V was cut by 4 bases and J by 4 bases, with 20 bases left in between. CDR3: CASSSQATSSGYGYTF. In DNA form, the CDR3 reads TGTGCCAGCAGCTCACAAGCAACGAGTTCAGGCTATGGCTACACCTTC.

This clonotype was detected a few times. This chain connects TRBV29-1 to TRBJ2-3, with TRBD2 identical over 9 bases. Germline V lookup: CDR1 SQVTM, CDR2 ANQGSEA. The CDR3 spans 14 residues. J was trimmed by 4 bases and V by 5 bases; bases with no gene match: 7. The CDR3, as DNA: TGCAGCGTTTCCGGGACTAGCAAGGCAGATACGCAGTATTTT. Translated: CSVSGTSKADTQYF.